Listed here are 2 T cell receptor delta chains from one sample, sequenced in a study of delta chains in infants with herpesvirus infections. Reverse transcription of PBMC RNA used primers specific for the gamma and delta chains. TCRdb redid clone calling on the RT-PCR reads using CATT. Altogether under 1,500 delta-chain clones are present, roughly a third being singletons, with the ten largest covering around 25%. This specimen was peripheral blood, taken at time point 2 of longitudinal follow-up. The source of these receptors is a human donor who was a Ugandan infant, either HIV-exposed or HIV-unexposed (not recorded which).

This clone was counted once. This may arise from a read error, as a much more abundant clone is one base away. This chain connects TRDV1 to TRDJ1; D might be TRDD3 (5 bases). The CDR3 contains 20 residues. Per germline, CDR1 TSWWSYY and CDR2 QGS. The V end lost 2 bases, the J end lost 9 bases, and 34 bases lay between the germline ends. The CDR3 DNA is TGTGCTCTTGGGGAAGACATAACGGACCGTCCCTCCCAACTGGAGGTTGAACTCATCTTT. As protein: CALGEDITDRPSQLEVELIF.

In its sample, this clone is medium-sized. Its ends do not fully match the called genes, so a read error is possible. Other DNA sequences in the same sample also yield this CDR3. This chain connects TRAV38-2/DV8 to TRDJ1, with 12 bases identical to TRDD3. CDR1 is TSESDYY and CDR2 is QEAYKQQN in the germline V gene. The CDR3 is 20 amino acids. CDR3 bases: TGTGCTTATTGGGGGTTTCCTATCAACTGGGGGATACCGAACACCGATAAACTCATATTT. Translated, it gives CAYWGFPINWGIPNTDKLIF.